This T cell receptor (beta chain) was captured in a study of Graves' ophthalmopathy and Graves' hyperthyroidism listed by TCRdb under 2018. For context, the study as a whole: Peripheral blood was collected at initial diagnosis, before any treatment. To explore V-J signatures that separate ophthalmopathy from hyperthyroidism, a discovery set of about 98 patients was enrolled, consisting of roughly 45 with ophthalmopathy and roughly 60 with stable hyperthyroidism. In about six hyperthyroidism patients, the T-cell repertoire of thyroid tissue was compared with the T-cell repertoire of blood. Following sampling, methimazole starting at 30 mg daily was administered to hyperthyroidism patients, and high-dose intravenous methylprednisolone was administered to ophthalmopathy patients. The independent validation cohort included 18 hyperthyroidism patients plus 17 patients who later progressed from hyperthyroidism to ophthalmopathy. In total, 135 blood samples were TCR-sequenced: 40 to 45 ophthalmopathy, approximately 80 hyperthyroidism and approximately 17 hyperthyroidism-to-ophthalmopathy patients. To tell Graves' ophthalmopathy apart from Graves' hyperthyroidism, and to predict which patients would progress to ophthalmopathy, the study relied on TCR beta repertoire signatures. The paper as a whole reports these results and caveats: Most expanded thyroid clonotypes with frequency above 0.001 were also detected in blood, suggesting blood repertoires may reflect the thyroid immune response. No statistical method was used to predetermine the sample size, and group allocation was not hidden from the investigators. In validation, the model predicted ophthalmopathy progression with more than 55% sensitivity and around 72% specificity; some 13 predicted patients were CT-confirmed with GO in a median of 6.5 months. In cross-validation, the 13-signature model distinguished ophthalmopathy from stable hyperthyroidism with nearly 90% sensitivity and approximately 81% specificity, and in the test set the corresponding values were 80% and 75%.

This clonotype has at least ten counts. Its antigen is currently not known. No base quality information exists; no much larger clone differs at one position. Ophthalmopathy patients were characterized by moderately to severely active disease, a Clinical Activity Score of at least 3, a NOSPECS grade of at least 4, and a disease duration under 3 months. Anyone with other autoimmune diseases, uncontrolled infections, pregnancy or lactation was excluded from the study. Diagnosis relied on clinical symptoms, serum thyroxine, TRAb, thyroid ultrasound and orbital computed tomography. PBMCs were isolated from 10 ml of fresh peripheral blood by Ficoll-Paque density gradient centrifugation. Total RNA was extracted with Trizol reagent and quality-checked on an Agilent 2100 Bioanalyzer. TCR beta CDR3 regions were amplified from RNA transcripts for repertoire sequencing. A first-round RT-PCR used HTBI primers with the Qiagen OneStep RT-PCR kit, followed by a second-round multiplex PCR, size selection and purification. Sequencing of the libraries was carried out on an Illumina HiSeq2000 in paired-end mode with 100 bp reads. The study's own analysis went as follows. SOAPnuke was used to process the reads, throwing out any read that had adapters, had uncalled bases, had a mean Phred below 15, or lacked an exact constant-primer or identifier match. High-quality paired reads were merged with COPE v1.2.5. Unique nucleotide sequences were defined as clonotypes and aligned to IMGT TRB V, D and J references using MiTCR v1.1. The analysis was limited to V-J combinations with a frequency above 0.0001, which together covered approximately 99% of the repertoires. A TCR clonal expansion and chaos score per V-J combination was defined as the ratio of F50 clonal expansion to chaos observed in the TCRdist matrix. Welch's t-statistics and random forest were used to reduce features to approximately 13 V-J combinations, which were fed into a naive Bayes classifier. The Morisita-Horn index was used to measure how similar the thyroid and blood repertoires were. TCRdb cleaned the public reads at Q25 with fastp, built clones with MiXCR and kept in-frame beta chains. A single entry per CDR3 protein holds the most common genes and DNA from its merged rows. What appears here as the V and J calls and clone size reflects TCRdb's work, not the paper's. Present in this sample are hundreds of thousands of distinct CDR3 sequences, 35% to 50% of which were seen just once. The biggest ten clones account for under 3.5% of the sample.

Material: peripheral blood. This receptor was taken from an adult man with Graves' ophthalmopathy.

For the CDR3, the sequence is CATSESDRGETQYF. The base sequence is TGTGCCACCAGTGAATCGGACAGGGGAGAGACCCAGTACTTC. Recombination joined TRBV24-1 with TRBJ2-5, and 9 junctional nucleotides match TRBD1. The V end gives up 4 bases and the J end 4 bases, leaving 3 bases in the junction not matched to a gene. There are 14 amino acids in the CDR3, from cysteine to phenylalanine inclusive. This entry keeps only the CDR3 DNA: 42 bases, framed from base 1. CDR1 and CDR2, per the germline V gene, are KGHDR and SFDVKD.